This TCR beta chain was sequenced in a study of T-cell memory formation after mild COVID-19. TCRdb fed the 5' RACE reads into MiXCR, producing one record per CDR3 protein. The table shows 300,000 to 400,000 distinct CDR3 sequences, with 15% occurring only once. Germline assignment: CDR1 MNHNY and CDR2 SVGAGI (reference sequence). The V gene lost 6 bases and the J gene lost 6 bases, with 11 bases spanning the gap. The CDR3 is 12 residues long. This receptor was obtained from a man between 18 and 35 years old who had mild COVID-19 (a few samples of this study predate the infection). Cell type and time point are not known. The specimen sequenced was PBMCs or a T cell subset sorted from them (not recorded which). The J gene is TRBJ1-1, the V gene TRBV6-6; D might be TRBD1 (5 bases). CDR3 DNA: TGTGCCAGCAGCTCAGGGCGCCCTGAAGCTTTCTTT. This gives the protein CASSSGRPEAFF.